These T cell receptor beta chains were read from a single sample in a study of T cell responses to AZD1222 COVID-19 vaccine. Using immunoSEQ multiplex PCR, the repertoire was profiled, and TCRdb retains in-frame clones only, with some absent. This table has about 97,000 clones, approximately 90% appearing once. Source: peripheral blood, taken on day 0 of AZD1222 vaccination. The origin of the receptors is an adult in good health. The conserved cysteine and the conserved F or W are not part of the CDR3 here. The order of the fields is CDR3 protein, V gene, J gene.

CDR3aa: ASSQRTGADTIY
v_gene: TRBV4-3
j_gene: TRBJ1-3

CDR3aa: ASSPSGDGNTEAF
v_gene: TRBV5-1
j_gene: TRBJ1-1

CDR3aa: ASRAGLAGASQETQY
v_gene: TRBV19
j_gene: TRBJ2-5

CDR3aa: ASSLKRPSTDTQY
v_gene: TRBV27
j_gene: TRBJ2-3

CDR3aa: ASSLTGPYGYT
v_gene: TRBV28
j_gene: TRBJ1-2

CDR3aa: ASSQVGGRLYNEQF
v_gene: TRBV3-1/TRBV3-2
j_gene: TRBJ2-1

CDR3aa: AWTGSGANVLT
v_gene: TRBV30
j_gene: TRBJ2-6

CDR3aa: ASSFLWAYEQY
v_gene: TRBV11-2
j_gene: TRBJ2-7

CDR3aa: ASSRGPGGYNSPLH
v_gene: TRBV5-6
j_gene: TRBJ1-6

CDR3aa: ASSQDDRQETQY
v_gene: TRBV3-1/TRBV3-2
j_gene: TRBJ2-5

CDR3aa: ASSQRGTDSGNTIY
v_gene: TRBV4-3
j_gene: TRBJ1-3

CDR3aa: ASSALTGGEEKLF
v_gene: TRBV28
j_gene: TRBJ1-4

CDR3aa: ASSWDLRNPTESLH
v_gene: TRBV6-2/TRBV6-3
j_gene: TRBJ1-6

CDR3aa: ASSPIAQGRETQY
v_gene: TRBV18
j_gene: TRBJ2-5

CDR3aa: ASSRSRLNTEAF
v_gene: TRBV6-5
j_gene: TRBJ1-1

CDR3aa: ASSYSRGQGRETQY
v_gene: TRBV6-6
j_gene: TRBJ2-5

CDR3aa: ASSLGLAKTEAF
v_gene: TRBV5-5
j_gene: TRBJ1-1

CDR3aa: ASSVFGTGGADTQY
v_gene: TRBV7-3
j_gene: TRBJ2-3

CDR3aa: ASSLRGALSYEQY
v_gene: TRBV28
j_gene: TRBJ2-7

CDR3aa: ASSFGQGLNTEAF
v_gene: TRBV5-5
j_gene: TRBJ1-1

CDR3aa: ASSPGGANNSPLH
v_gene: TRBV18
j_gene: TRBJ1-6

CDR3aa: ASSLVGGGDSQPQH
v_gene: TRBV5-1
j_gene: TRBJ1-5

CDR3aa: ASSLGFSGPSTDTQY
v_gene: TRBV5-6
j_gene: TRBJ2-3

CDR3aa: ASSGAVNTEAF
v_gene: TRBV18
j_gene: TRBJ1-1

CDR3aa: ASSLGGEPHNEQF
v_gene: TRBV5-1
j_gene: TRBJ2-1

CDR3aa: ASSLRDRVETQY
v_gene: TRBV5-1
j_gene: TRBJ2-5

CDR3aa: ASSSRGTPGSYEQY
v_gene: TRBV11-1
j_gene: TRBJ2-7

CDR3aa: ASSQDKGSSYGYT
v_gene: TRBV4-2
j_gene: TRBJ1-2

CDR3aa: ASSLVGLASYEQY
v_gene: TRBV7-2
j_gene: TRBJ2-7

CDR3aa: SVGGDFDIYEQY
v_gene: TRBV29-1
j_gene: TRBJ2-7

CDR3aa: AVLAGTGLNEQY
v_gene: TRBV2
j_gene: TRBJ2-7

CDR3aa: ASSEEQPYNEQF
v_gene: TRBV25-1
j_gene: TRBJ2-1

CDR3aa: ASSYGGQNYGYT
v_gene: TRBV6-2/TRBV6-3
j_gene: TRBJ1-2

CDR3aa: ASSDRGPYEQY
v_gene: TRBV6-2/TRBV6-3
j_gene: TRBJ2-7

CDR3aa: ASSSEETQY
v_gene: TRBV18
j_gene: TRBJ2-5

CDR3aa: ASREGRGNQPQH
v_gene: TRBV28
j_gene: TRBJ1-5

CDR3aa: ASSWGSSGNTIY
v_gene: TRBV6-5
j_gene: TRBJ1-3

CDR3aa: ASSLVSGGTGGALYEQY
v_gene: TRBV7-2
j_gene: TRBJ2-7

CDR3aa: ASSLVPLSGNTGELF
v_gene: TRBV7-6
j_gene: TRBJ2-2

CDR3aa: ASSVSGGASYNEQF
v_gene: TRBV9
j_gene: TRBJ2-1

CDR3aa: ASSLSATYNEQF
v_gene: TRBV11-2
j_gene: TRBJ2-1

CDR3aa: ASSVAGQGQETQY
v_gene: TRBV9
j_gene: TRBJ2-5

CDR3aa: ASSLNSGAQETQY
v_gene: TRBV18
j_gene: TRBJ2-5